This T cell receptor beta chain was captured in a study of identical twins. In this sample, this clonotype turned up a few times. Its antigen remains unidentified. In TCRdb, the 5' RACE reads were re-called with MiXCR into one record per CDR3 protein. The sample holds approximately 220,000 distinct CDR3 sequences; less than 8% are singletons and the top ten take 1.5% to 2.5%. The CDR3 spans 14 residues. V lost 2 bases, J lost 4 bases, and 4 bases stayed unmatched. CDR1 DFQATT and CDR2 SNEGSKA come from the germline V gene (reference sequence). General study results and limits: Twin-shared out-of-frame alpha sequences were enriched for low generation probability.

The same data also contributed to another study, on yellow fever vaccine responses in identical twins.

The V gene is TRBV20-1, the J gene TRBJ2-7; 11 bases are a match to TRBD1. The sequence derives from a woman aged 18-29 years in good health. Source material: memory (CD45RO+) T cells sorted from blood. DNA of the CDR3: TGCAGTGCTAGAAATGGACAGGGGGCATACGAGCAGTACTTC. Translation gives CSARNGQGAYEQYF.